This T cell receptor (beta chain) came from a study of T-cell reconstitution after alpha-beta-depleted transplantation in children. Whole-study results and caveats: After transplant, at about two months, alpha-beta T cells were reportedly derived from several hundred expanded graft clones. At day 60, the high TCRbeta diversity found in some patients originated from recipient T cells and thymic progenitors that had survived. T-cell counts and diversity at one year following transplant were attributed mainly to newly produced T cells.

This CDR3 has 19 amino acids. Germline V CDR1 and CDR2: MNHEY, SVGAGI. Preparation of the TCRbeta library was carried out with unique molecular identifiers. TCRdb re-called the PCR reads with MiXCR, one entry per CDR3 protein. The table shows over 400,000 distinct CDR3 sequences, with 43% occurring only once. As concerns this clonotype: Its specificity is not known. A read error may account for a junction end that differs from germline.

Sequenced here: PBMCs, sampled before TCRalphabeta/CD19-depleted stem cell transplant. The receptor's source is a girl aged 2 to 10 with aplastic anemia, due to receive a stem cell transplant. The gene calls are TRBV6-5 and TRBJ2-1, with 8 bases matching TRBD2. The CDR3: CASSYSISPLWRGVNEQLF. The CDR3 bases are TGTGCCAGCAGTTACTCGATCAGTCCCCTCTGGCGGGGGGTAAATGAGCAGCTCTTC.